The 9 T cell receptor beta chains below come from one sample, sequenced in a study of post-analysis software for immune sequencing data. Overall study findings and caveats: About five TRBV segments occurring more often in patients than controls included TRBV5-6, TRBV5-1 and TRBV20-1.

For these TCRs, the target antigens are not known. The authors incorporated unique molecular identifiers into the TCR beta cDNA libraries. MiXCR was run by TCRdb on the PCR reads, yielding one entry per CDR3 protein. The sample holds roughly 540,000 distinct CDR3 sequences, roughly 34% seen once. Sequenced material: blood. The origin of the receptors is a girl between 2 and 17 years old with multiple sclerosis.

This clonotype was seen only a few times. Here the CDR3 reads CASSLAYLSQETQYF. The CDR3 region has the DNA TGTGCCAGCAGCTTAGCGTATCTCTCTCAAGAGACCCAGTACTTC. This chain links TRBV7-6 with TRBJ2-5, with D hard to call. The CDR3 runs to 15 residues. Trimming took 0 bases from V and 2 from J, leaving 10 bases between them. Germline V gene data show CDR1 as SGHVS and CDR2 as FNYEAQ.

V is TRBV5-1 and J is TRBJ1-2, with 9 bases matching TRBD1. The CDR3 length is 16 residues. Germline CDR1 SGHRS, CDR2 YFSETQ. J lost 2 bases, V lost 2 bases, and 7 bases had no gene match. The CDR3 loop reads CASSFNRGQMNYGYTF. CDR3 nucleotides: TGCGCCAGCAGCTTCAACAGGGGGCAGATGAACTATGGCTACACCTTC.

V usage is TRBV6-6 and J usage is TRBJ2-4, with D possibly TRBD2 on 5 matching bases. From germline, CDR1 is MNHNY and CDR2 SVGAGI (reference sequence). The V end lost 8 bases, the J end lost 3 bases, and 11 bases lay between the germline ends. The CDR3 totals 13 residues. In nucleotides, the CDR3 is TGTGCCAGCGTAGGAGGAGACAAAAACATTCAGTACTTC. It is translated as CASVGGDKNIQYF.

The CDR3 DNA reads TGCAGCGTTGCGGGACAGGGATCCTACGAGCAGTACTTC. This codes for CSVAGQGSYEQYF. The genes are TRBV29-1 and TRBJ2-7, with 9 bases aligning to TRBD1. CDR1 and CDR2 from the germline V gene are SQVTM and ANQGSEA. The CDR3 totals 13 residues. J lost 1 base, V lost 4 bases, and 2 bases had no gene match.

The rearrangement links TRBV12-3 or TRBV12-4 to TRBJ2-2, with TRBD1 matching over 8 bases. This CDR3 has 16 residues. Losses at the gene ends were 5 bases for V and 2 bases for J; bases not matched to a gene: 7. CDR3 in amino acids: CASSPRQGLNTGELFF. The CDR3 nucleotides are TGTGCCAGCAGTCCAAGACAGGGGCTCAACACCGGGGAGCTGTTTTTT.

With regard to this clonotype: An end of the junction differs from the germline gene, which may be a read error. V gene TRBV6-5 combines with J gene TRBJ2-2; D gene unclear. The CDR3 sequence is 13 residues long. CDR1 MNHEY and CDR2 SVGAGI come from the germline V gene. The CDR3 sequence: CANSYPGTGELFF. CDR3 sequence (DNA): TGTGCCAACAGTTACCCCGGCACCGGGGAGCTGTTTTTT.

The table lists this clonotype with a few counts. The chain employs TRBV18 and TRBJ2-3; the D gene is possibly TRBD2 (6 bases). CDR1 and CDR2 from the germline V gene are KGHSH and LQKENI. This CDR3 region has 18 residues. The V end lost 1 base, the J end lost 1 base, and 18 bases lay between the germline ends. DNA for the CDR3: TGTGCCAGCTCACCACTCTGGTCCGCGGGGCAAGGCACAGATACGCAGTATTTT. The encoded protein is CASSPLWSAGQGTDTQYF.

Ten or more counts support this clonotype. CDR3 region: CASSLRGTSGGEDTQYF. CDR3 coding DNA: TGTGCCAGCAGCTTAAGGGGGACTAGCGGGGGGGAAGATACGCAGTATTTT. The chain combines TRBV7-9 with TRBJ2-3, with 16 nucleotides matching TRBD2. The V and J ends lost 2 bases and 5 bases, in that order; junction bases with no gene match: 4. The CDR3 spans 17 residues. From germline, CDR1 is SEHNR and CDR2 FQNEAQ (reference sequence).

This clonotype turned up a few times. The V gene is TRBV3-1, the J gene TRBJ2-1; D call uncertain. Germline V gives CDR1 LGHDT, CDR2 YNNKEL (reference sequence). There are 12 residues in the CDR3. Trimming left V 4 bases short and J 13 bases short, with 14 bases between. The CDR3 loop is CASSRSIWTQFF. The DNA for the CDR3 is TGTGCCAGCAGCCGATCAATCTGGACCCAGTTCTTC.